Listed here are 5 T cell receptor beta chains from one sample, sequenced in a study of T cell changes during pregnancy in multiple sclerosis. Assay used: immunoSEQ multiplex PCR; TCRdb lists only in-frame clones, some missing. The sample includes 40,000 or so clones, less than 95% seen only once; the top ten take 10%. This material consisted of CD8+ T cells from peripheral blood mononuclear cells, taken in the first trimester of pregnancy. The receptors come from a female donor with multiple sclerosis, enrolled in a pregnancy study.

The V gene is TRBV19, the J gene TRBJ2-7, with D possibly being TRBD2 (5 bases). There are 13 residues in the CDR3. With 3 bases removed from V and 7 bases from J, the gap between germline ends came to 13 bases. In germline, CDR1 is LNHDA, CDR2 SQIVND (reference sequence). This CDR3 reads CASSISGRGEQYF. CDR3 nucleotide sequence: TGTGCCAGTAGTATTTCGGGCCGGGGAGAGCAGTACTTC.

This clone came up once. The chain is built from TRBV19 and TRBJ1-3, with TRBD1 identical over 10 bases. Germline trimming cut 6 bases from V and 1 base from J; bases unmatched to any gene: 6. The CDR3 loop spans 16 amino acids. The germline V gene has CDR1 LNHDA and CDR2 SQIVND (reference sequence). This CDR3 reads CASSDPGQGSGNTIYF. The CDR3 region has the DNA TGTGCCAGTAGCGATCCGGGACAGGGGTCTGGAAACACCATATATTTT. The whole variable domain, filled in from reference TRBV19 and TRBJ1-3, reads DGGITQSPKYLFRKEGQNVTLSCEQNLNHDAMYWYRQDPGQGLRLIYYSQIVNDFQKGDIAEGYSVSREKKESFPLTVTSAQKNPTAFYLCASSDPGQGSGNTIYFGEGSWLTVV.

This clone showed up just a few times. The chain carries TRBV19 and TRBJ1-2, with 8 bases matching TRBD1. V trimming: 1 base; J trimming: 3 bases; junction bases outside the gene matches: 1. Germline loops: CDR1 LNHDA, CDR2 SQIVND (reference sequence). This CDR3 comprises 14 residues. CDR3 loop: CASSIGQGHYGYTF. The CDR3 bases are TGTGCCAGTAGTATAGGACAGGGGCACTATGGCTACACCTTC.

The rearrangement joins TRBV6-6 to TRBJ1-1; a weak D match, TRBD1 (5 bases). Germline CDR1 reads MNHNY; CDR2 reads SVGAGI (reference sequence). Trimming took off 2 bases at V and 1 base at J, with 8 bases between the two ends. CDR3 length equals 14 residues. CDR3 loop: CASSYAQGNTEAFF. CDR3 nucleotide sequence: TGTGCCAGCAGTTACGCGCAGGGGAACACTGAAGCTTTCTTT.

This clone came up a few times. The chain recombines TRBV19 with TRBJ2-2; D is perhaps TRBD2 (7 bases). This CDR3 region has 15 residues. The V end lost 2 bases, the J end lost 2 bases, and 9 bases lay between the germline ends. CDR1 is LNHDA and CDR2 is SQIVND in the germline V gene (reference sequence). DNA for the CDR3: TGTGCCAGTAGTATAACGGGGGGCAACACCGGGGAGCTGTTTTTT. Its protein is CASSITGGNTGELFF.